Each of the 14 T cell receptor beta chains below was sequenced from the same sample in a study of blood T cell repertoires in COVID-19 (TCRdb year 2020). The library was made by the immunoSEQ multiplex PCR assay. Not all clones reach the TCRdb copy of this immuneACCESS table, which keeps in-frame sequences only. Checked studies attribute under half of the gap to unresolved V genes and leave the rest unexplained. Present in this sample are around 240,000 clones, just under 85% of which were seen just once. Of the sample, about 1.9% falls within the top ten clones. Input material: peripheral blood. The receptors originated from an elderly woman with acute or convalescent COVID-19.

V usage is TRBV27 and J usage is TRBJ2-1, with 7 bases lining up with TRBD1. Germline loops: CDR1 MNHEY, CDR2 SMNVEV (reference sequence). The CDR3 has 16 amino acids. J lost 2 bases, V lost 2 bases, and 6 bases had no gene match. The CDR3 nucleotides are TGTGCCAGCAGTTTACCCCGACAGGGTACCTACAATGAGCAGTTCTTC. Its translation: CASSLPRQGTYNEQFF.

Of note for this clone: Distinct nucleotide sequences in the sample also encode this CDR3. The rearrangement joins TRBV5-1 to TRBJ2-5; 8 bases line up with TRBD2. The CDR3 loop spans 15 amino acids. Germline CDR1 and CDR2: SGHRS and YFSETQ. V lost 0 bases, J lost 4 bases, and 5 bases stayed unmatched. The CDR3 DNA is TGCGCCAGCAGCTTGGGAGCGGGAGTGGGAGAGACCCAGTACTTC. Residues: CASSLGAGVGETQYF. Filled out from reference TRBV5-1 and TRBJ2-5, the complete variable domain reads KAGVTQTPRYLIKTRGQQVTLSCSPISGHRSVSWYQQTPGQGLQFLFEYFSETQRNKGNFPGRFSGRQFSNSRSEMNVSTLELGDSALYLCASSLGAGVGETQYFGPGTRLLVL.

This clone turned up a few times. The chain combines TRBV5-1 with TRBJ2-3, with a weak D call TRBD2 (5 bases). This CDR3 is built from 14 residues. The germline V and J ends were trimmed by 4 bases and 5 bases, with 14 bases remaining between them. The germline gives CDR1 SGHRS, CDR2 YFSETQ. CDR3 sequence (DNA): TGCGCCAGCAGCAACATGGCCGGGGAAGATACGCAGTATTTT. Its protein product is CASSNMAGEDTQYF.

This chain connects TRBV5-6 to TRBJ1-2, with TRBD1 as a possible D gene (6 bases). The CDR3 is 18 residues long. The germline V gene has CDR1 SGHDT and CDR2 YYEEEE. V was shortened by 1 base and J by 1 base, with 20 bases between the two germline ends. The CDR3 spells CASSLRGGRRAFNYGYTF. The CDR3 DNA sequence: TGTGCCAGCAGCTTGCGGGGGGGCCGCAGGGCCTTTAACTATGGCTACACCTTC.

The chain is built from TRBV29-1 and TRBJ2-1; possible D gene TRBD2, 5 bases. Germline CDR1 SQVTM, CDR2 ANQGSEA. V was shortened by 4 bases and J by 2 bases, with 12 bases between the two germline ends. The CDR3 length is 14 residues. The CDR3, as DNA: TGCAGCGTTGTCCCCCCGGGAACCTACAATGAGCAGTTCTTC. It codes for CSVVPPGTYNEQFF.

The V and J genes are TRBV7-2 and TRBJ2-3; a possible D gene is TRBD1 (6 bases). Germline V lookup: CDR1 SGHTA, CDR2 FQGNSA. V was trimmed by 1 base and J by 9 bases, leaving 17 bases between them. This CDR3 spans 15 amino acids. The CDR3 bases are TGTGCCAGCAGCTTAGTCCCTACAAAGGGGGACACGCAGTATTTT. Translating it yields CASSLVPTKGDTQYF. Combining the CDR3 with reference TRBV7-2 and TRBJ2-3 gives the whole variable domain GAGVSQSPSNKVTEKGKDVELRCDPISGHTALYWYRQSLGQGLEFLIYFQGNSAPDKSGLPSDRFSAERTGGSVSTLTIQRTQQEDSAVYLCASSLVPTKGDTQYFGPGTRLTVL.

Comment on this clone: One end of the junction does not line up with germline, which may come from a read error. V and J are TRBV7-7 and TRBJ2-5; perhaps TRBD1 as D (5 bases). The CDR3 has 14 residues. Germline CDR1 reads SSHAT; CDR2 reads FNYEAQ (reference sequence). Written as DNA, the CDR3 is TGTGCTAGCAGCTTGCAAGACAGTCCAGAGACCCAGTACTTC. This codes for CASSLQDSPETQYF.

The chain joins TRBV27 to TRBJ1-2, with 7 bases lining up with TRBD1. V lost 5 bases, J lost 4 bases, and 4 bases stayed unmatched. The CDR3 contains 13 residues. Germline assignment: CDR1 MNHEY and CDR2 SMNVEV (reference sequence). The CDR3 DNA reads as TGTGCCAGCAGTCGGACAGGCGCCTATGGCTACACCTTC. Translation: CASSRTGAYGYTF.

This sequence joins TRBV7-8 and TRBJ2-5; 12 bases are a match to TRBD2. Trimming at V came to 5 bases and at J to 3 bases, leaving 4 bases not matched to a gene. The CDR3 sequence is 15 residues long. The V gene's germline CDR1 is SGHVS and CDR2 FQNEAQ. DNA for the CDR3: TGTGCCAGCAGCCGAGGACTAGCGGGGAAAGAGACCCAGTACTTC. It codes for CASSRGLAGKETQYF.

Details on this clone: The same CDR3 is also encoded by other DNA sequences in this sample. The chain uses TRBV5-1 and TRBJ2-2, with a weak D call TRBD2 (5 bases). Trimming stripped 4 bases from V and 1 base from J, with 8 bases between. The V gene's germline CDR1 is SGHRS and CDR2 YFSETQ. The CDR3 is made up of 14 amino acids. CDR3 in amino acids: CASSPSGNTGELFF. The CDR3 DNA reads TGCGCCAGCAGCCCCAGCGGGAACACCGGGGAGCTGTTTTTT.

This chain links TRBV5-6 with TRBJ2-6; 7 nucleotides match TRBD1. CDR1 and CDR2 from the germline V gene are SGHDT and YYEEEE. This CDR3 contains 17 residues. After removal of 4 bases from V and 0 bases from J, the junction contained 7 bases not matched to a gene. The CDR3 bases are TGTGCCAGCAGCCCACCACAGGGGTCCTCTGGGGCCAACGTCCTGACTTTC. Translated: CASSPPQGSSGANVLTF. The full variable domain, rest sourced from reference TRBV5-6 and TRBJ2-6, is DAGVTQSPTHLIKTRGQQVTLRCSPKSGHDTVSWYQQALGQGPQFIFQYYEEEERQRGNFPDRFSGHQFPNYSSELNVNALLLGDSALYLCASSPPQGSSGANVLTFGAGSRLTVL.

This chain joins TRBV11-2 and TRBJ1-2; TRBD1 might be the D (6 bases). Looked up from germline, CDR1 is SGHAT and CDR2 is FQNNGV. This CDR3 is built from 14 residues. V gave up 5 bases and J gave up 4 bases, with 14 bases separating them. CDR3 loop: CASSLGGDGYGYTF. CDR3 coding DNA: TGTGCCAGCAGCCTAGGGGGGGACGGCTATGGCTACACCTTC.

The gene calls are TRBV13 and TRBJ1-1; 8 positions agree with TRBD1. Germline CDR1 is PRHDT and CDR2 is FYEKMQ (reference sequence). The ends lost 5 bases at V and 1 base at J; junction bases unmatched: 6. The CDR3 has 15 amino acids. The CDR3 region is CASSPRGTGNTEAFF. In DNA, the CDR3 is TGTGCCAGCAGCCCCCGTGGGACAGGGAACACTGAAGCTTTCTTT. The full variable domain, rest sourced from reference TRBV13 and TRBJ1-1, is AAGVIQSPRHLIKEKRETATLKCYPIPRHDTVYWYQQGPGQDPQFLISFYEKMQSDKGSIPDRFSAQQFSDYHSELNMSSLELGDSALYFCASSPRGTGNTEAFFGQGTRLTVV.

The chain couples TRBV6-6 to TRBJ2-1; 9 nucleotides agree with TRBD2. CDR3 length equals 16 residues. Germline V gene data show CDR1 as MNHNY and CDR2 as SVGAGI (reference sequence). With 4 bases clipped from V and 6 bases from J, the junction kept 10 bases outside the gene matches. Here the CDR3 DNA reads TGTGCCAGCAGTTCCGGGACTAGCCTCCCCGGCAATGAGCAGTTCTTC. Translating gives CASSSGTSLPGNEQFF.